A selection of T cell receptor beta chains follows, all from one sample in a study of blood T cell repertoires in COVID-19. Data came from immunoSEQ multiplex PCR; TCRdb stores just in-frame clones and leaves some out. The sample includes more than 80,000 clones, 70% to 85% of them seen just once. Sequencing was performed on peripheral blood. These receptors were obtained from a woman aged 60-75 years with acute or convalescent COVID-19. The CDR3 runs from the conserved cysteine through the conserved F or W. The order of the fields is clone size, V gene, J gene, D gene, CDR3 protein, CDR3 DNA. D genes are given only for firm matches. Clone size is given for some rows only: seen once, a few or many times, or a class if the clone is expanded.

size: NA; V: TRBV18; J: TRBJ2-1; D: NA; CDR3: CASSPEGAGIYNEQFF; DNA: TGTGCCAGCTCACCTGAGGGAGCGGGCATCTACAATGAGCAGTTCTTC
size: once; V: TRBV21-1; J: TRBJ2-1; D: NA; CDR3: CAIEGGGRCNNEQFF; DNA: TGTGCCATCGAAGGTGGTGGGCGATGTAACAATGAGCAGTTCTTC
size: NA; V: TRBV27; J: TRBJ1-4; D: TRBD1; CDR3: CASGPGGGGEKLFF; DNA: TGTGCCAGCGGCCCCGGAGGGGGCGGTGAAAAACTGTTTTTT
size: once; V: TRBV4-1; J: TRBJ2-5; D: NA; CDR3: CASSQAGRIQETQYF; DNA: TGCGCCAGCAGCCAGGCAGGGAGGATACAAGAGACCCAGTACTTC
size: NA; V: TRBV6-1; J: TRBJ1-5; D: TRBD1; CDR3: CASSELRDRGYSNQPQHF; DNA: TGTGCCAGCAGTGAACTCCGGGACAGGGGATATAGCAATCAGCCCCAGCATTTT
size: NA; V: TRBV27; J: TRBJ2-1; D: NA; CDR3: CASSLTWSLEYDEQFF; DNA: TGTGCCAGCAGTTTAACATGGAGCCTAGAGTACGATGAGCAGTTCTTC
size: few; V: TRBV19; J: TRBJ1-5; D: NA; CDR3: CASSQGVGNQPQHF; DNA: TGTGCCAGTAGTCAGGGTGTGGGCAATCAGCCCCAGCATTTT
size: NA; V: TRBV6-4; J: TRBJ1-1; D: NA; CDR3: CASRETRNTEAFF; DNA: TGTGCCAGCAGGGAAACTAGGAACACTGAAGCTTTCTTT
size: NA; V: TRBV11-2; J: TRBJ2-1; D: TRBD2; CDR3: CASSLGAGGYNEQFF; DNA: TGTGCCAGCAGCTTAGGCGCGGGAGGGTACAATGAGCAGTTCTTC
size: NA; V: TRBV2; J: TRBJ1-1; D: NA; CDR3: CASSELFGTEAFF; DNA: TGTGCCAGCAGTGAACTTTTCGGGACTGAAGCTTTCTTT
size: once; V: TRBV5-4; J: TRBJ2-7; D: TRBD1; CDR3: CASSPRGPSIYEQYF; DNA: TGTGCCAGCAGCCCCAGGGGGCCTTCAATCTACGAGCAGTACTTC
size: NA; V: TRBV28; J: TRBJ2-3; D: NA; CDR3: CASSLRDRGQDTQYF; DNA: TGTGCCAGCAGTTTACGCGATCGGGGTCAGGATACGCAGTATTTT
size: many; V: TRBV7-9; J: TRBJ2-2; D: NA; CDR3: CASSLGEGAGELFF; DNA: TGTGCCAGCAGCTTAGGAGAGGGGGCCGGGGAGCTGTTTTTT
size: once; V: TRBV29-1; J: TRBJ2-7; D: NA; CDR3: CSVVRGGGEQYF; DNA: TGCAGCGTTGTCCGGGGAGGGGGCGAGCAGTACTTC
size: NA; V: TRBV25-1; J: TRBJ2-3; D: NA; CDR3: CASSEYTATPVTDTQYF; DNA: TGTGCCAGCAGTGAATATACCGCGACTCCGGTCACAGATACGCAGTATTTT
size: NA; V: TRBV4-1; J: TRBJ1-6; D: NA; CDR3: CASSQARVDSPLHF; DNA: TGCGCCAGCAGCCAAGCCAGGGTTGATTCACCCCTCCACTTT
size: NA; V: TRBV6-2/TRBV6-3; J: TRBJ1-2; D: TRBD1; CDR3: CASSYRQGSYGYTF; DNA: TGTGCCAGCAGTTACCGACAGGGGTCCTATGGCTACACCTTC
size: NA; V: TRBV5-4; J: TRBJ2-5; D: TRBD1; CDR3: CASSQPGQGWDQETQYF; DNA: TGTGCCAGCAGCCAACCCGGACAGGGGTGGGACCAAGAGACCCAGTACTTC
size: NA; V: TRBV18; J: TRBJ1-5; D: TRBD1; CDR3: CASSSGQGQHSNQPQHF; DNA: TGTGCCAGCTCATCAGGACAGGGCCAACATAGCAATCAGCCCCAGCATTTT
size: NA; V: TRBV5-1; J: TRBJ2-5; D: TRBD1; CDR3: CASSLGQGDETQYF; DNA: TGCGCCAGCAGCTTGGGACAGGGGGATGAGACCCAGTACTTC
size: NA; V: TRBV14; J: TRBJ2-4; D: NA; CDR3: CASSQGKAGAAKNIQYF; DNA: TGTGCCAGCAGCCAGGGGAAGGCAGGGGCAGCCAAAAACATTCAGTACTTC
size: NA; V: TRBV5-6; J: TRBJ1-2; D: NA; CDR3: CASSTMGTAFYGYTF; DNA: TGTGCCAGCAGCACGATGGGCACAGCCTTTTATGGCTACACCTTC
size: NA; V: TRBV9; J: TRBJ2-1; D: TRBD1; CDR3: CASSPGTAHNEQFF; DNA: TGTGCCAGCAGCCCGGGGACAGCACACAATGAGCAGTTCTTC
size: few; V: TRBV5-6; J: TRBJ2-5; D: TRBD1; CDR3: CASSTRDRERETQYF; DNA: TGTGCCAGCAGCACCCGGGACAGGGAACGGGAGACCCAGTACTTC
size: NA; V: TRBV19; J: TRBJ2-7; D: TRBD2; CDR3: CASSIGGGPYEQYF; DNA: TGTGCCAGTAGTATCGGGGGAGGGCCCTACGAGCAGTACTTC
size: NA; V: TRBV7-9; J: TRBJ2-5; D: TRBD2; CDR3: CASSLPKTSEETQYF; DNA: TGTGCCAGCAGCTTACCGAAGACTAGCGAAGAGACCCAGTACTTC
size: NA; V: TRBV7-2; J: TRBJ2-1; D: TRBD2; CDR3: CASSLAGTSGELQFF; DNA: TGTGCCAGCAGCTTAGCCGGGACTAGCGGGGAACTGCAGTTCTTC
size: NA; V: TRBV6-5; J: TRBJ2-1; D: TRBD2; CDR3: CASRTGTNKYEQFF; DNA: TGTGCCAGCAGAACCGGGACTAATAAATATGAGCAGTTCTTC
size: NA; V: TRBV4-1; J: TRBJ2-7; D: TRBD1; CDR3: CASSRDRAYEQYF; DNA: TGCGCCAGCAGCCGTGACAGGGCTTACGAGCAGTACTTC
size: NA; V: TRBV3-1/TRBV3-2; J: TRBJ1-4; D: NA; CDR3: CASRLGVQKLFF; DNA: TGTGCCAGCAGACTGGGAGTTCAAAAACTGTTTTTT
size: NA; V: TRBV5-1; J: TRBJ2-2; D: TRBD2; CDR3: CASSPSSSGVNTGELFF; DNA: TGCGCCAGCAGCCCCAGCTCTAGCGGGGTAAACACCGGGGAGCTGTTTTTT
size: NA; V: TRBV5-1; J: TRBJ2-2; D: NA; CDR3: CASSLTGYTGELFF; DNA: TGCGCCAGCAGCTTAACAGGGTACACCGGGGAGCTGTTTTTT
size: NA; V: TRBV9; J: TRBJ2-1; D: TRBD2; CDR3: CASSVALAGNYNEQFF; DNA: TGTGCCAGCAGCGTAGCACTAGCGGGAAACTACAATGAGCAGTTCTTC
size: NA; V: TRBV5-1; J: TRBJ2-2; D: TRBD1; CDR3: CASYLGQHTGELFF; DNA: TGCGCCAGCTACTTGGGACAGCACACCGGGGAGCTGTTTTTT
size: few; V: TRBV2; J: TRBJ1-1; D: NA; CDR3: CASSEDGGSGNTEAFF; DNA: TGTGCCAGCAGTGAAGATGGAGGATCAGGGAACACTGAAGCTTTCTTT
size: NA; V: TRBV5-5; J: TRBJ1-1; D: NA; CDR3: CASSLQWGRTEAFF; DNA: TGTGCCAGCAGCTTGCAGTGGGGGAGGACTGAAGCTTTCTTT
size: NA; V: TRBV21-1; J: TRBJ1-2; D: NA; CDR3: CASSAQGVTNYGYTF; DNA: TGTGCCAGCAGCGCGCAGGGGGTCACTAACTATGGCTACACCTTC
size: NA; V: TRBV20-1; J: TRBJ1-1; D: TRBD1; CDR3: CSASPTPGGWGTEAFF; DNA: TGCAGTGCTAGTCCCACCCCAGGGGGCTGGGGCACTGAAGCTTTCTTT
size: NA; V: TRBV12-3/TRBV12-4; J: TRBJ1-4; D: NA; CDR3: CASSLQGPKLFF; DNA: TGTGCCAGCAGTCTACAGGGTCCAAAACTGTTTTTT
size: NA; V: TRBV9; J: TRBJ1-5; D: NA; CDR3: CASSVGTANQPQHF; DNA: TGTGCCAGCAGCGTAGGTACAGCCAATCAGCCCCAGCATTTT
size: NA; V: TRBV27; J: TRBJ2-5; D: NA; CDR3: CASTLRVVETQYF; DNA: TGTGCCAGCACCTTACGAGTGGTTGAGACCCAGTACTTC
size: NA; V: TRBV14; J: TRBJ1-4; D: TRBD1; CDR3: CASSQEGQGLEKLFF; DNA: TGTGCCAGCAGCCAAGAAGGACAGGGACTGGAAAAACTGTTTTTT
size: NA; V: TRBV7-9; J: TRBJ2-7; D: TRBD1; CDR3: CASSLVGTGTNEQYF; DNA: TGTGCCAGCAGCTTAGTTGGGACAGGGACAAACGAGCAGTACTTC
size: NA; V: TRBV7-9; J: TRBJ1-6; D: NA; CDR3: CASSSEGNSPLHF; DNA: TGTGCCAGCAGTTCAGAGGGTAACTCACCCCTCCACTTT
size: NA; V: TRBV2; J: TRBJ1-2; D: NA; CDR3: CASSGGGFSGYTF; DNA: TGTGCCAGCAGTGGAGGGGGTTTTAGTGGCTACACCTTC
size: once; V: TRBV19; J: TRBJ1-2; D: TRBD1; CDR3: CASIGGGRGSGGYTF; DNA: TGTGCCAGTATAGGGGGAGGCAGGGGGTCCGGTGGCTACACCTTC
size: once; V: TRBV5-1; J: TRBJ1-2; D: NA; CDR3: CASSVSGSRNYGCTF; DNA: TGCGCCAGCAGCGTATCAGGGTCGCGGAACTATGGCTGCACCTTC
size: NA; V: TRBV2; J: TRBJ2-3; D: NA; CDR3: CASSESDLAVTDTQYF; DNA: TGTGCCAGCAGTGAATCTGACTTAGCGGTCACCGATACGCAGTATTTT
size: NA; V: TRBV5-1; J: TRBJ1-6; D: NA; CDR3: CASSEGIVNSPLHF; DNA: TGCGCCAGCAGCGAGGGTATCGTGAATTCACCCCTCCACTTT
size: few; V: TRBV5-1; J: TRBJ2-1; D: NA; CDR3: CASSTSRGEQFF; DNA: TGCGCCAGCAGCACCTCCAGAGGTGAGCAGTTCTTC
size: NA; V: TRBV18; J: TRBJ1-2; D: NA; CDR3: CASSPGPNYGYTF; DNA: TGTGCCAGCTCACCAGGGCCTAACTATGGCTACACCTTC
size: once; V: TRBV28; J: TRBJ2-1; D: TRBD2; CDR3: CASSLSGGYNEQFF; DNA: TGTGCCAGCAGCCTCAGCGGGGGCTACAATGAGCAGTTCTTC
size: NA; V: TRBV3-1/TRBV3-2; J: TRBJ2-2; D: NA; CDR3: CASSQGGITVNTGELFF; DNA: TGTGCCAGCAGCCAAGGAGGTATAACGGTGAACACCGGGGAGCTGTTTTTT
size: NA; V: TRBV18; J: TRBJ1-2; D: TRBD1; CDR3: CASSPYRDRNFYGYTF; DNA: TGTGCCAGCTCACCATACCGGGACAGAAATTTCTATGGCTACACCTTC
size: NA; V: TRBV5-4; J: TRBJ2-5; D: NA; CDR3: CASSGGLQETQYF; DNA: TGTGCCAGCAGCGGGGGACTTCAAGAGACCCAGTACTTC
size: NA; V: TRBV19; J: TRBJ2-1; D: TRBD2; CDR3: CASSMGGRDNEQFF; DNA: TGTGCCAGTAGTATGGGGGGGAGGGACAATGAGCAGTTCTTC